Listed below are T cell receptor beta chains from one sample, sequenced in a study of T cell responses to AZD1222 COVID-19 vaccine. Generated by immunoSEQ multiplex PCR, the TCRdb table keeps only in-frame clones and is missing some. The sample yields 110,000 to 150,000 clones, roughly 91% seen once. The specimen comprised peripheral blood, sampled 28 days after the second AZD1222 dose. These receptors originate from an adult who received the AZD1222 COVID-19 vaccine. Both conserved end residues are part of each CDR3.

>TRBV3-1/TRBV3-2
CASSQESPRTSGGPYNEQFF
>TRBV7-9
CASPRGGRAVVADTQYF
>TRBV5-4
CASSPQALMNTEAFF
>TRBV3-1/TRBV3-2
CASSQSIALRGHSEAFF
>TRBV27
CASSWFPRGETQYF
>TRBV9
CASSERQGSLGAPLHF
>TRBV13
CASSLEGGSEQYF
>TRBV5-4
CASSLVQGTDTQYF
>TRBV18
CASSPPSQNTEAFF
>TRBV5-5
CASSQWQGTYNSPLHF
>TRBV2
CASARGQGQGEKLFF
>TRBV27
CASSFVAVSGVNTEAFF
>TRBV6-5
CASSPRRDRIYGYTF
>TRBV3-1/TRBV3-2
CASSQDVGDGYTF
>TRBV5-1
CASSISGTTNYGYTF
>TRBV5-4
CASSLVPRDRDEAFF
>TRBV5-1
CASSLASRGMNTEAFF
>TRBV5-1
CASSSPGTSGGTYNEQFF
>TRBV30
CAWSDPGLAKNIQYF
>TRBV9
CASSATGPGKEQYF
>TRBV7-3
CASSPQRTGGGGYTF
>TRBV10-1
CASLTEPGQISYEQYF
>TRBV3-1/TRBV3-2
CASSQRTGINEQYF
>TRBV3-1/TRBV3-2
CASSQHPGQGGSYGYTF
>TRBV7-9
CASSLTGSRSPLHF
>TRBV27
CASSLSQGTRTDTQYF
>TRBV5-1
CASSKDGQTNEKLFF
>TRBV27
CASSFDKATEQFF
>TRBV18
CASSPQEAGSNYGYTF
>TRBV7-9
CASTPGPRAEAFF
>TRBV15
CATSRDWIARANYGYTF
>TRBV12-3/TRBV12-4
CASSPRNEQFF
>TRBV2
CASSEDGLVAETQYF
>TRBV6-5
CASSFVTAGTGELFF
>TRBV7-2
CASSPRGRPSGELFF
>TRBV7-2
CASSLQRGLGSPLHF
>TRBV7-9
CASSYGTGGQPQHF
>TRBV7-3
CASSRNTDSYEQYF
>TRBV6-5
CAISRSLNTEAFF
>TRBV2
CASSPGQSYGYTF
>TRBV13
CASTGGGADTQYF
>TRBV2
CASCVDRANTGELFF
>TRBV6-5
CASNIIGTAYGYTF
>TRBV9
CASSRSRGEYGYTF
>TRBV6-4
CASSRDGRVGANVLTF
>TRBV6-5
CASAYQENSPLHF